This TCR beta chain is from a study of blood T cells in healthy people across ages. The CDR3 spans 15 residues. In germline, CDR1 is KGHSY, CDR2 FQNENV. Worth noting for this clonotype: Its antigen is still unknown.

Findings of the study overall: Underestimates were what the diversity estimates from one million T cells were considered to be.

Alongside a J-beta primer mix, a sample-barcoded 5' primer served in a second PCR lasting about 7 to 12 cycles. TCRdb re-called the 5' RACE reads with MiXCR, one entry per CDR3 protein. The sample yields about 650,000 distinct CDR3 sequences, about 51% seen once. This TCR derives from a woman over 75 in good health. The sample was blood. V and J are TRBV16 and TRBJ2-4, with D perhaps assigned TRBD1 or TRBD2 (6 bases each). The last part of the DNA fits TRBJ2-7 better; the J call may be wrong. CDR3 in amino acids: CASSQSRGRRDEQYF. The DNA of the CDR3 is TGTGCCAGCAGCCAATCTCGGGGGCGCCGCGACGAGCAGTACTTC.